This TCR beta chain stems from a study of T cells after yellow fever vaccination. Findings and limits, study-wide: The CD4 and CD8 compartments had a small share of their clonotypes in common. Peaking faster, on day 5 versus 15, the secondary response was nonetheless weaker. Contaminating bulk clonotypes could be abundant in FACS-sorted repertoires.

Losses at the gene ends were 6 bases for V and 10 bases for J; bases not matched to a gene: 6. This CDR3 region has 12 residues. Per the germline V gene, CDR1 is MNHEY and CDR2 is SVGEGT. TCRdb reprocessed the 5' RACE reads via MiXCR and lists one record per CDR3 protein. The table lists roughly 500,000 distinct CDR3 sequences, about 19% of them singletons. In regard to this clonotype: The antigen remains undetermined.

The chain employs TRBV6-2 or TRBV6-3 and TRBJ2-1, with 7 bases lining up with TRBD2. The receptor's source is a man in his thirties or forties who received the YFV17D yellow fever vaccine. The specimen was PBMCs, collected 15 days after the yellow fever booster vaccination. The CDR3 region has the DNA TGTGCCAGCAGCCCATTCGGGGGGGAGCAGTTCTTC. Protein sequence: CASSPFGGEQFF.